One and the same sample provided the 29 T cell receptor beta chains below, sequenced in a study of cytomegalovirus exposure and HLA in healthy donors. The repertoire was sequenced with immunoSEQ multiplex PCR; TCRdb's copy has only in-frame clones and lacks some. The profile shows approximately 210,000 clones, around 90% of them singletons. Sequenced material: PBMCs. All receptors derive from a woman aged 18-29 years in good health and CMV-seronegative.

This chain uses TRBV7-6 with TRBJ2-7, with TRBD2 as a possible D gene (7 bases). The CDR3 contains 14 residues. Germline V gives CDR1 SGHVS, CDR2 FNYEAQ. The V gene lost 1 base and the J gene lost 3 bases, with 10 bases spanning the gap. For the CDR3, the DNA is TGTGCCAGCAGCTTAGGGGAGGGGGGCTACGAGCAGTACTTC. This gives the protein CASSLGEGGYEQYF.

The J gene is TRBJ1-4, the V gene TRBV4-1; a possible D gene is TRBD1 (6 bases). Per the germline V gene, CDR1 is MGHRA and CDR2 is YSYEKL. This CDR3 is built from 15 residues. Trimming left V 4 bases short and J 4 bases short, with 13 bases between. The DNA of the CDR3 is TGCGCCAGCAGCCCATCAGGGGCGGGTAATGAAAAACTGTTTTTT. Translated, it gives CASSPSGAGNEKLFF.

This chain uses TRBV18 with TRBJ2-2; no reliable D call. V lost 6 bases and J lost 7, with 12 bases in between. The V gene's germline CDR1 is KGHSH and CDR2 LQKENI. There are 13 residues in the CDR3. CDR3 in DNA: TGTGCCAGCTCCCAAGACACGATCGGGGAGCTGTTTTTT. This codes for CASSQDTIGELFF.

This clone was recorded only once. The chain joins TRBV28 to TRBJ2-3; 11 bases fit TRBD2. Germline CDR1 MDHEN, CDR2 SYDVKM. The CDR3 covers 16 residues. J gave up 4 bases and V 4 bases, and 7 bases lay outside the gene matches. CDR3 in amino acids: CASSSPRLAGSDTQYF. CDR3 DNA sequence: TGTGCCAGCAGTTCCCCCCGACTAGCGGGATCAGATACGCAGTATTTT.

The rearrangement links TRBV19 to TRBJ2-7; 7 bases align to TRBD2. CDR3 length: 15 residues. CDR1 LNHDA and CDR2 SQIVND come from the germline V gene (reference sequence). V was pared by 6 bases and J by 3 bases, with 11 bases of the junction left unmatched. CDR3 DNA sequence: TGTGCCAGTAGCTTAGGTACCGGGACTATCTACGAGCAGTACTTC. Amino acids: CASSLGTGTIYEQYF.

The V gene is TRBV27, the J gene TRBJ2-2, with TRBD1 as a possible D gene (6 bases). In germline, CDR1 is MNHEY, CDR2 SMNVEV (reference sequence). V lost 3 bases, J lost 6 bases, and 14 bases lay in between. CDR3 length: 15 residues. The CDR3 bases are TGTGCCAGCAGTTTTGGGGGCCTGACCGCCGGGGAGCTGTTTTTT. Its protein is CASSFGGLTAGELFF.

The chain is built from TRBV10-3 and TRBJ2-7; 8 bases fit TRBD2. J gave up 3 bases and V 5 bases, and 9 bases lay outside the gene matches. The germline gives CDR1 ENHRY, CDR2 SYGVKD. The CDR3 has 15 residues. CDR3 nucleotide sequence: TGTGCCATCAGTCCCACAAGCGGGAGAGGCTACGAGCAGTACTTC. Protein: CAISPTSGRGYEQYF.

The table lists this clone with a count of one. V gene TRBV2 combines with J gene TRBJ1-5, with 7 bases aligning to TRBD1. CDR1 and CDR2 from the germline V gene are SNHLY and FYNNEI. This CDR3 spans 14 amino acids. With 6 bases clipped from V and 3 bases from J, the junction kept 5 bases outside the gene matches. This CDR3 is CASRGTGVNQPQHF. The CDR3, as DNA: TGTGCCAGCAGAGGAACAGGGGTCAATCAGCCCCAGCATTTT.

The chain combines TRBV9 with TRBJ2-1; 7 bases align to TRBD2. The CDR3 runs 24 residues. Germline assignment: CDR1 SGDLS and CDR2 YYNGEE. Unmatched junction bases numbered 27, after V lost 0 bases and J lost 0 bases. The CDR3: CASSVDFAGMERGAPKTSYNEQFF. For the CDR3, the DNA is TGTGCCAGCAGCGTAGATTTTGCGGGTATGGAGCGGGGAGCGCCTAAAACCTCCTACAATGAGCAGTTCTTC.

The chain carries TRBV9 and TRBJ1-5; TRBD1 is a possible D gene (5 bases). CDR1 and CDR2 (germline): SGDLS, YYNGEE. The CDR3 is 15 amino acids. V gave up 3 bases and J gave up 11 bases, with 21 bases separating them. The DNA of the CDR3 is TGTGCCAGCAGCGAGGGGCCGGGGACTGGGGGGTCCCAGCATTTT. It specifies CASSEGPGTGGSQHF.

The V call is TRBV27, the J call TRBJ2-1; D may be TRBD2 (5 bases). The V end lost 5 bases, the J end lost 3 bases, and 11 bases lay between the germline ends. CDR3 length: 14 residues. In germline, CDR1 is MNHEY, CDR2 SMNVEV (reference sequence). CDR3 protein: CASSPRGDYNEQFF. CDR3 nucleotides: TGTGCCAGCAGTCCCCGGGGTGACTACAATGAGCAGTTCTTC.

The chain joins TRBV30 to TRBJ2-3; possible D gene TRBD2, 5 bases. The CDR3 is 15 amino acids. Deletions cut 2 bases from V and 3 bases from J, with 15 bases between. The germline CDR1 and CDR2 sequences are GTSNPN and SVGIG (reference sequence). CDR3: CAWSSFWESTDTQYF. The CDR3 nucleotides read TGTGCCTGGAGTTCGTTTTGGGAGAGTACAGATACGCAGTATTTT.

This sequence joins TRBV7-8 and TRBJ2-7; TRBD2 is a possible D gene (5 bases). CDR1 and CDR2 (germline): SGHVS, FQNEAQ. The CDR3 length is 15 residues. V lost 4 bases, J lost 2 bases, and 15 bases lay in between. For the CDR3, the DNA is TGTGCCAGCAGCTCTCGCGGGCAGGTTGCCTACGAGCAGTACTTC. Protein: CASSSRGQVAYEQYF. Supplemented by reference TRBV7-8 and TRBJ2-7, the full variable domain reads GAGVSQSPRYKVAKRGQDVALRCDPISGHVSLFWYQQALGQGPEFLTYFQNEAQLDKSGLPSDRFFAERPEGSVSTLKIQRTQQEDSAVYLCASSSRGQVAYEQYFGPGTRLTVT.

This clone is medium-sized by share. The genes are TRBV11-3 and TRBJ2-3; 9 bases match TRBD1. The CDR3 totals 16 residues. Trimming at V came to 6 bases and at J to 1 base, leaving 8 bases not matched to a gene. Germline CDR1 SGHNT, CDR2 YENEEA. The CDR3 nucleotides are TGTGCCAGCAGTCCGAGCCGGGACAGGGGCACAGATACGCAGTATTTT. It translates to CASSPSRDRGTDTQYF. The full variable domain, its missing parts supplied by reference TRBV11-3 and TRBJ2-3, is EAGVVQSPRYKIIEKKQPVAFWCNPISGHNTLYWYLQNLGQGPELLIRYENEEAVDDSQLPKDRFSAERLKGVDSTLKIQPAELGDSAVYLCASSPSRDRGTDTQYFGPGTRLTVL.

V usage is TRBV9 and J usage is TRBJ2-5; 8 nucleotides agree with TRBD2. This CDR3 is built from 17 residues. J gave up 5 bases and V 7 bases, and 19 bases lay outside the gene matches. CDR1 and CDR2 from the germline V gene are SGDLS and YYNGEE. CDR3 amino acids: CASGRAGTSASQETQYF. The CDR3 DNA reads TGTGCCAGCGGGAGAGCCGGGACTAGTGCATCGCAGGAGACCCAGTACTTC.

This clone was observed once. J is TRBJ2-2 and V is TRBV5-4, with D perhaps TRBD2 (6 bases). The CDR3 loop spans 16 amino acids. From germline, CDR1 is SGHNT and CDR2 YYREEE (reference sequence). V lost 0 bases and J 0 bases, leaving 9 bases between the germline ends. The CDR3 region has the DNA TGTGCCAGCAGCTTGGCGGGGGTCACGAACACCGGGGAGCTGTTTTTT. This sequence encodes CASSLAGVTNTGELFF.

The chain uses TRBV6-1 and TRBJ2-3, with D possibly being TRBD2 (5 bases). Germline CDR1 reads MNHNS; CDR2 reads SASEGT. The CDR3 totals 14 residues. With 2 bases removed from V and 3 bases from J, the gap between germline ends came to 9 bases. CDR3 in amino acids: CASSEPGETDTQYF. As DNA, the CDR3 is TGTGCCAGCAGTGAACCCGGGGAAACAGATACGCAGTATTTT.

This chain uses TRBV9 with TRBJ2-7, with D possibly being TRBD2 (6 bases). The germline V gene has CDR1 SGDLS and CDR2 YYNGEE. This CDR3 spans 15 amino acids. V lost 0 bases, J lost 0 bases, and 10 bases lay in between. The CDR3 bases are TGTGCCAGCAGCGTAGGGGACTCCAACTCCTACGAGCAGTACTTC. As protein: CASSVGDSNSYEQYF.

Written as DNA, the CDR3 is TGTGCCAGCAGCTTATTACCCGACAGGGGATGGACAGATACGCAGTATTTT. Residues: CASSLLPDRGWTDTQYF. The chain combines TRBV5-6 with TRBJ2-3; TRBD1 agrees at 8 bases. This CDR3 has 17 amino acids. CDR1 is SGHDT, CDR2 YYEEEE, per germline. V was pared by 2 bases and J by 3 bases, with 11 bases of the junction left unmatched.

The V call is TRBV7-2, the J call TRBJ2-5; D remains unclear. Trimming left V 1 base short and J 1 base short, with 10 bases between. Looked up from germline, CDR1 is SGHTA and CDR2 is FQGNSA. The CDR3 has 15 amino acids. CDR3 region: CASSLVSAPQETQYF. CDR3 in DNA: TGTGCCAGCAGCTTAGTTAGTGCCCCCCAAGAGACCCAGTACTTC.

V and J are TRBV28 and TRBJ1-1, with 9 bases that match TRBD1. With V trimmed by 8 bases and J by 11 bases, 6 bases remained unmatched. This CDR3 contains 11 residues. Germline values: CDR1 MDHEN, CDR2 SYDVKM. The DNA for the CDR3 is TGTGCCAGCCGTGGGGGGACAGGGGCTTTCTTT. Its protein is CASRGGTGAFF.

The V call is TRBV27, the J call TRBJ1-2, with D tentatively TRBD1 (5 bases). Trimming shortened V by 5 bases and J by 4 bases, and 17 bases separated the two germline ends. Per germline, CDR1 MNHEY and CDR2 SMNVEV (reference sequence). The CDR3 runs to 15 residues. The CDR3 nucleotides read TGTGCCAGCAGTGGGTACGGGGGGTCCACCTATGGCTACACCTTC. It is translated as CASSGYGGSTYGYTF.

The gene calls are TRBV15 and TRBJ2-7; TRBD1 is a possible D gene (6 bases). V lost 0 bases and J 1 base, leaving 13 bases between the germline ends. The CDR3 extends over 16 amino acids. Germline V gene lookup returns CDR1 LNHNV and CDR2 YYDKDF (reference sequence). CDR3 region: CATSRDRSGQSYEQYF. The CDR3, as DNA: TGTGCCACCAGCAGAGATAGGTCCGGACAGTCCTACGAGCAGTACTTC. Looking up the rest from reference TRBV15 and TRBJ2-7 gives the full variable domain: DAMVIQNPRYQVTQFGKPVTLSCSQTLNHNVMYWYQQKSSQAPKLLFHYYDKDFNNEADTPDNFQSRRPNTSFCFLDIRSPGLGDTAMYLCATSRDRSGQSYEQYFGPGTRLTVT.

This clone occurred a few times. This sequence joins TRBV6-1 and TRBJ1-4; the match to TRBD1 covers 7 bases. After removal of 2 bases from V and 5 bases from J, the junction contained 5 bases not matched to a gene. Germline CDR1 and CDR2: MNHNS and SASEGT. The length of the CDR3 is 15 residues. CDR3 nucleotide sequence: TGTGCCAGCAGTGAAAACACGGGACAGAATGAAAAACTGTTTTTT. The encoded protein is CASSENTGQNEKLFF.

The chain links TRBV6-1 to TRBJ2-7; TRBD2 might be the D (5 bases). Trimming left V 2 bases short and J 2 bases short, with 7 bases between. The germline V gene encodes CDR1 MNHNS and CDR2 SASEGT. The CDR3 consists of 13 residues. Written as DNA, the CDR3 is TGTGCCAGCAGTGAAACGAGGGCCTACGAGCAGTACTTC. It is translated as CASSETRAYEQYF.

The chain is built from TRBV25-1 and TRBJ2-7; 8 nucleotides align to TRBD2. Germline values: CDR1 MGHDK, CDR2 SYGVNS. The CDR3 consists of 18 residues. Trimming cost V 0 bases and J 7 bases; bases outside gene matches: 17. The CDR3 loop is CASSEYPPTSGTLSEQYF. CDR3 nucleotides: TGTGCCAGCAGTGAATACCCCCCAACTAGCGGAACTCTGTCGGAGCAGTACTTC.

The J gene is TRBJ2-6, the V gene TRBV6-6; D not resolved. V lost 5 bases, J lost 0 bases, and 11 bases lay in between. The CDR3 is 16 amino acids. The germline V gene has CDR1 MNHNY and CDR2 SVGAGI (reference sequence). Here the CDR3 reads CASSQTPNSGANVLTF. The CDR3 bases are TGTGCCAGCAGTCAGACTCCCAACTCTGGGGCCAACGTCCTGACTTTC.

This rearrangement joins TRBV5-6 to TRBJ2-6; perhaps TRBD1 as D (6 bases). Germline CDR1 SGHDT, CDR2 YYEEEE. Trimming removed 0 bases at V and 0 bases at J, with 7 bases between. The length of the CDR3 is 16 residues. The CDR3 protein is CASSLGGPSGANVLTF. The CDR3, as DNA: TGTGCCAGCAGCTTGGGGGGGCCCTCTGGGGCCAACGTCCTGACTTTC. The full variable domain, completed using reference TRBV5-6 and TRBJ2-6, is DAGVTQSPTHLIKTRGQQVTLRCSPKSGHDTVSWYQQALGQGPQFIFQYYEEEERQRGNFPDRFSGHQFPNYSSELNVNALLLGDSALYLCASSLGGPSGANVLTFGAGSRLTVL.

The genes are TRBV7-6 and TRBJ2-6; D might be TRBD1 (7 bases). Trimming stripped 1 base from V and 0 bases from J, with 13 bases between. This CDR3 contains 18 residues. From germline, CDR1 is SGHVS and CDR2 FNYEAQ. The CDR3 region has the DNA TGTGCCAGCAGCTTAGGCTGGAGGGGGCCCTCTGGGGCCAACGTCCTGACTTTC. Residues: CASSLGWRGPSGANVLTF.